Reported below is one TCR beta chain. Its cognate antigen is unknown. Assay used: immunoSEQ multiplex PCR; TCRdb lists only in-frame clones, some missing. The table has 75,000 to 90,000 clones, 85% to 95% seen once. These donors were members of the approximately 110-subject validation cohort, a group separate from the roughly 670-subject first cohort. The data belong to a study of cytomegalovirus exposure and HLA in healthy donors. Overall study: The 90 to 150 validation repertoires matched the roughly 700 first-cohort repertoires in platform, a later analysis reported. Study-wide points: It was found in a later analysis that first-cohort TCR clusters tended to co-occur in the 130 or so validation repertoires. Rarity marked most TCR sequences, yet some public TCRs occurred in many donors.

This CDR3 is built from 15 residues. With 2 bases clipped from V and 3 bases from J, the junction kept 7 bases outside the gene matches. Germline values: CDR1 GTSNPN, CDR2 SVGIG (reference sequence). Material for sequencing was PBMCs. The TCR originated in a woman between 18 and 29 years old in good health and CMV-seronegative. The genes are TRBV30 and TRBJ1-2, with 9 bases fitting TRBD1. The CDR3 here is CAWSINRDRDYGYTF. The CDR3 region has the DNA TGTGCCTGGAGTATTAACCGGGACAGGGACTATGGCTACACCTTC. Looking up the rest from reference TRBV30 and TRBJ1-2 gives the full variable domain: SQTIHQWPATLVQPVGSPLSLECTVEGTSNPNLYWYRQAAGRGLQLLFYSVGIGQISSEVPQNLSASRPQDRQFILSSKKLLLSDSGFYLCAWSINRDRDYGYTFGSGTRLTVV.